This TCR beta chain was sequenced during a study of blood T cell repertoires in COVID-19. Original handling: Estimated nucleated cell counts came from reference gene primer amplification. The method was immunoSEQ multiplex PCR; TCRdb's version includes in-frame clones alone and lacks a portion of them. Clone size and V and J calls were adopted from that table, with D and trimming inferred from the DNA. The sample has about 140,000 clones, approximately 84% seen once; the top ten hold 4%. CDR1 LNHDA and CDR2 SQIVND come from the germline V gene (reference sequence). The CDR3 extends over 14 amino acids. V lost 9 bases and J lost 2, with 16 bases in between.

Specimen: peripheral blood. This clonotype originated in a woman aged 55-69 years with acute or convalescent COVID-19. V and J are TRBV19 and TRBJ1-1, with D hard to call. The CDR3, as DNA: TGTGCCAGCAGACTACAGCCAGGAAACACTGAAGCTTTCTTT. Protein: CASRLQPGNTEAFF. Complete variable domain (other parts from reference TRBV19 and TRBJ1-1): DGGITQSPKYLFRKEGQNVTLSCEQNLNHDAMYWYRQDPGQGLRLIYYSQIVNDFQKGDIAEGYSVSREKKESFPLTVTSAQKNPTAFYLCASRLQPGNTEAFFGQGTRLTVV.